One and the same sample provided the 26 T cell receptor beta chains below, sequenced in a study of T cell changes during pregnancy in multiple sclerosis. The method was immunoSEQ multiplex PCR; TCRdb's version includes in-frame clones alone and lacks a portion of them. The sample includes about 39,000 clones, roughly 88% of them seen just once. The sequences come from CD8+ T cells from peripheral blood mononuclear cells, collected in the first trimester of pregnancy. These receptors were obtained from a female donor with multiple sclerosis, enrolled in a pregnancy study.

The chain employs TRBV6-5 and TRBJ1-4; D not certain. The CDR3 totals 13 residues. Germline V CDR1 and CDR2: MNHEY, SVGAGI. Trimming stripped 5 bases from V and 5 bases from J, with 9 bases between. CDR3 in amino acids: CASSPYPNEKLFF. CDR3 DNA: TGTGCCAGCAGTCCCTACCCGAATGAAAAACTGTTTTTT.

The chain carries TRBV18 and TRBJ1-5; D is ambiguous. This CDR3 region has 17 residues. V gave up 1 base and J gave up 0 bases, with 13 bases separating them. Germline CDR1 and CDR2: KGHSH and LQKENI. This CDR3 reads CASSPREAAYSNQPQHF. The CDR3 DNA reads TGTGCCAGCTCACCACGCGAGGCGGCATATAGCAATCAGCCCCAGCATTTT.

The rearrangement joins TRBV4-3 to TRBJ2-1; 10 nucleotides match TRBD1. The CDR3 is made up of 16 amino acids. The junction had 3 bases not matched to a gene; V was cut back by 0 bases and J by 4 bases. Germline CDR1 and CDR2: LGHNA and YSLEER. The CDR3 coding sequence is TGCGCCAGCAGCCAAGATAGGACAGGGGGTTACAATGAGCAGTTCTTC. Residues: CASSQDRTGGYNEQFF.

The chain employs TRBV27 and TRBJ2-1; D unclear. The CDR3 has 14 amino acids. Germline values: CDR1 MNHEY, CDR2 SMNVEV (reference sequence). V lost 1 base to trimming and J lost 1 base, with 5 bases between them. The CDR3 nucleotides are TGTGCCAGCAGTTTATTCCTATCCTACAATGAGCAGTTCTTC. Protein sequence: CASSLFLSYNEQFF.

The CDR3 loop is CASSGGAEAFF. The CDR3 DNA is TGTGCCAGCAGTGGGGGCGCTGAAGCTTTCTTT. This chain joins TRBV2 and TRBJ1-1; a weak D match, TRBD1 (5 bases). This CDR3 is built from 11 residues. The germline V and J ends were trimmed by 4 bases and 6 bases, with 6 bases remaining between them. Germline V gene data show CDR1 as SNHLY and CDR2 as FYNNEI. The entire variable domain, with the rest obtained from reference TRBV2 and TRBJ1-1, is as follows: EPEVTQTPSHQVTQMGQEVILRCVPISNHLYFYWYRQILGQKVEFLVSFYNNEISEKSEIFDDQFSVERPDGSNFTLKIRSTKLEDSAMYFCASSGGAEAFFGQGTRLTVV.

This clone has a single count. The J gene is TRBJ2-4, the V gene TRBV5-6; the D gene is possibly TRBD1 (6 bases). Trimming removed 0 bases from V and 7 bases from J, with 14 bases in between. The CDR3 is 15 amino acids. Germline V gives CDR1 SGHDT, CDR2 YYEEEE. In DNA, the CDR3 is TGTGCCAGCAGCTTGGGACAGGCCCTGGGGAACATTCAGTACTTC. Amino acid sequence: CASSLGQALGNIQYF. The variable domain in full, completed from reference TRBV5-6 and TRBJ2-4, reads DAGVTQSPTHLIKTRGQQVTLRCSPKSGHDTVSWYQQALGQGPQFIFQYYEEEERQRGNFPDRFSGHQFPNYSSELNVNALLLGDSALYLCASSLGQALGNIQYFGAGTRLSVL.

This chain uses TRBV9 with TRBJ1-3, with D perhaps matching TRBD1 (5 bases). The CDR3 is made up of 15 amino acids. V lost 2 bases and J lost 7, with 16 bases in between. Germline CDR1 reads SGDLS; CDR2 reads YYNGEE. CDR3 in DNA: TGTGCCAGCAGCGTGACGAACGACCGGGGGAACACCATATATTTT. The encoded protein is CASSVTNDRGNTIYF.

V is TRBV28 and J is TRBJ2-7; 8 bases are a match to TRBD1. This CDR3 has 13 amino acids. The germline V gene has CDR1 MDHEN and CDR2 SYDVKM. Trimming removed 6 bases from V and 3 bases from J; junction bases left unmatched: 4. DNA for the CDR3: TGTGCCAGCAGGTCGACAGGGGACTACGAGCAGTACTTC. Translation gives CASRSTGDYEQYF.

This chain connects TRBV25-1 to TRBJ2-3, with 9 bases that match TRBD2. Germline CDR1 is MGHDK and CDR2 is SYGVNS. The V gene end was trimmed by 7 bases and the J gene end by 4 bases; junction bases not matched to a gene: 9. This CDR3 region has 15 residues. CDR3 DNA sequence: TGTGCCAGCACTGGGTGGGGCGGGGGGGCAGATACGCAGTATTTT. Amino acid sequence: CASTGWGGGADTQYF. Combining the CDR3 with reference TRBV25-1 and TRBJ2-3 gives the whole variable domain EADIYQTPRYLVIGTGKKITLECSQTMGHDKMYWYQQDPGMELHLIHYSYGVNSTEKGDLSSESTVSRIRTEHFPLTLESARPSHTSQYLCASTGWGGGADTQYFGPGTRLTVL.

This chain joins TRBV6-6 and TRBJ2-1; D unclear. CDR1 and CDR2 from the germline V gene are MNHNY and SVGAGI (reference sequence). The CDR3 is 14 residues long. The V end lost 7 bases, the J end lost 0 bases, and 10 bases lay between the germline ends. The CDR3 here is CASTTFGSYNEQFF. CDR3 coding DNA: TGTGCCAGCACAACCTTCGGCTCCTACAATGAGCAGTTCTTC.

This chain connects TRBV4-3 to TRBJ1-2, with 10 bases identical to TRBD1. V lost 0 bases to trimming and J lost 4 bases; unmatched junction nucleotides: 2. The CDR3 runs 15 residues. Germline-derived CDR1 and CDR2 are LGHNA and YSLEER. This CDR3 is CASSQEWTGGYGYTF. In nucleotides, the CDR3 is TGCGCCAGCAGCCAAGAGTGGACAGGGGGCTATGGCTACACCTTC.

The chain joins TRBV29-1 to TRBJ1-2; 8 nucleotides agree with TRBD1. This CDR3 contains 13 residues. Trimming took 5 bases from V and 7 from J; bases not matched to a gene: 9. Germline CDR1 SQVTM, CDR2 ANQGSEA. The DNA of the CDR3 is TGCAGCGTTAAGGGAGACAGGGGCGCTGGCTACACCTTC. It is translated as CSVKGDRGAGYTF.

The chain couples TRBV7-9 to TRBJ2-5; D uncertain. The J call is uncertain, as TRBJ2-7 better fits the DNA end. There are 14 residues in the CDR3. Germline lookup yields CDR1 SEHNR and CDR2 FQNEAQ (reference sequence). The DNA of the CDR3 is TGTGCCAGCAGCCTACCCGAAGTTCCCCACGAGCAGTACTTC. Protein: CASSLPEVPHEQYF.

The chain couples TRBV14 to TRBJ2-1, with 8 positions matching TRBD2. With 4 bases clipped from V and 12 bases from J, the junction kept 11 bases outside the gene matches. In germline, CDR1 is SGHDN, CDR2 FVKESK. This CDR3 has 14 amino acids. The CDR3 loop reads CASSLRSGGGRQFF. The DNA of the CDR3 is TGTGCCAGCAGCCTCAGAAGCGGGGGAGGGCGGCAGTTCTTC.

V and J are TRBV6-5 and TRBJ1-3; D gene uncertain. V gave up 6 bases and J gave up 0 bases, with 6 bases separating them. The germline V gene has CDR1 MNHEY and CDR2 SVGAGI. The CDR3 has 13 residues. CDR3 region: CASSPSSGNTIYF. In nucleotides, the CDR3 is TGTGCCAGCAGCCCGAGCTCTGGAAACACCATATATTTT.

This clone was counted a single time. The chain combines TRBV7-3 with TRBJ2-3, with D perhaps matching TRBD2 (5 bases). The germline gives CDR1 SGHTA, CDR2 FQGTGA. This CDR3 contains 14 residues. V shed 0 bases and J shed 1 base, with 5 bases lying between them. This CDR3 reads CASSLTSGTDTQYF. DNA for the CDR3: TGTGCCAGCAGCTTAACTAGCGGCACAGATACGCAGTATTTT. The full variable domain, its missing parts supplied by reference TRBV7-3 and TRBJ2-3, is GAGVSQTPSNKVTEKGKYVELRCDPISGHTALYWYRQSLGQGPEFLIYFQGTGAADDSGLPNDRFFAVRPEGSVSTLKIQRTERGDSAVYLCASSLTSGTDTQYFGPGTRLTVL.

This chain links TRBV9 with TRBJ2-5; 9 bases are shared with TRBD2. The V gene's germline CDR1 is SGDLS and CDR2 YYNGEE. The CDR3 sequence is 14 residues long. Losses at the gene ends were 3 bases for V and 1 base for J; bases not matched to a gene: 1. CDR3 sequence reads: CASSASGTQETQYF. The CDR3 region has the DNA TGTGCCAGCAGCGCTAGCGGGACCCAAGAGACCCAGTACTTC.

The genes are TRBV6-1 and TRBJ2-1; 8 bases are shared with TRBD2. Germline CDR1 is MNHNS and CDR2 is SASEGT. J gave up 8 bases and V 4 bases, and 13 bases lay outside the gene matches. The CDR3 runs 16 residues. This CDR3 is CASSGGGRLMGDEQFF. The CDR3 nucleotides are TGTGCCAGCAGTGGCGGGGGGCGTTTAATGGGGGATGAGCAGTTCTTC.

V and J are TRBV4-1 and TRBJ2-7, with a possible D match to TRBD2 (6 bases). Germline V gene sequence: CDR1 MGHRA, CDR2 YSYEKL. V lost 1 base, J lost 5 bases, and 15 bases lay in between. This CDR3 spans 15 amino acids. This CDR3 reads CASSQVRRGLDEQYF. CDR3 nucleotide sequence: TGCGCCAGCAGCCAAGTGAGGAGGGGCCTAGACGAGCAGTACTTC.

The rearrangement uses TRBV4-2 and TRBJ1-3; no clear D gene. The CDR3 consists of 16 residues. The germline V gene has CDR1 LGHNA and CDR2 YNFKEQ. Trimming took 5 bases from V and 0 from J, leaving 14 bases between them. The CDR3 protein is CASSTLPGNSGNTIYF. The CDR3 DNA follows: TGTGCCAGCAGCACGCTCCCGGGGAACTCTGGAAACACCATATATTTT.

CDR3 loop: CASSWAGADNQPQHF. The CDR3 DNA reads TGTGCCAGTAGTTGGGCAGGGGCGGACAATCAGCCCCAGCATTTT. V is TRBV19 and J is TRBJ1-5, with D maybe TRBD1 (6 bases). The CDR3 runs to 15 residues. CDR1 is LNHDA and CDR2 is SQIVND in the germline V gene (reference sequence). V lost 5 bases and J lost 3, with 14 bases in between.

This clone has a handful of counts. This chain joins TRBV7-8 and TRBJ2-2; 7 positions match TRBD2. Germline values: CDR1 SGHVS, CDR2 FQNEAQ. Trimming at V came to 6 bases and at J to 9 bases, leaving 4 bases not matched to a gene. The CDR3 sequence is 12 residues long. The CDR3 protein is CASSPGTRELFF. In DNA form, the CDR3 reads TGTGCCAGCAGTCCAGGGACTAGGGAGCTGTTTTTT. The complete variable domain, with remaining parts taken from reference TRBV7-8 and TRBJ2-2, reads GAGVSQSPRYKVAKRGQDVALRCDPISGHVSLFWYQQALGQGPEFLTYFQNEAQLDKSGLPSDRFFAERPEGSVSTLKIQRTQQEDSAVYLCASSPGTRELFFGEGSRLTVL.

This clone was counted only a few times. The chain uses TRBV9 and TRBJ1-1; 11 positions match TRBD1. The length of the CDR3 is 14 residues. The V gene end was trimmed by 0 bases and the J gene end by 6 bases; junction bases not matched to a gene: 1. Germline V gene data show CDR1 as SGDLS and CDR2 as YYNGEE. In DNA, the CDR3 is TGTGCCAGCAGCGTAGGGGGACAGGGGGCTGAAGCTTTCTTT. Amino acid sequence: CASSVGGQGAEAFF.

The rearrangement uses TRBV5-6 and TRBJ1-5; D is unresolved. This CDR3 contains 14 residues. Germline CDR1 is SGHDT and CDR2 is YYEEEE. With 0 bases removed from V and 2 bases from J, the gap between germline ends came to 6 bases. In DNA form, the CDR3 reads TGTGCCAGCAGCTTGGCCTCGGGCAATCAGCCCCAGCATTTT. Encoded protein: CASSLASGNQPQHF.

This clone occurred once. The gene calls are TRBV2 and TRBJ1-2; 8 nucleotides match TRBD1. J lost 1 base, V lost 7 bases, and 11 bases had no gene match. From germline, CDR1 is SNHLY and CDR2 FYNNEI. CDR3 size: 16 residues. The CDR3 coding sequence is TGTGCCAGCACCCTACCGGGACAGGAAATTAACTATGGCTACACCTTC. Translation: CASTLPGQEINYGYTF.

The V call is TRBV9, the J call TRBJ2-7; TRBD2 is a possible D gene (5 bases). The germline gives CDR1 SGDLS, CDR2 YYNGEE. This CDR3 region has 14 residues. V dropped 0 bases and J dropped 2 bases, with 9 bases sitting between them. CDR3 residues: CASSVESGTYEQYF. The CDR3 DNA reads as TGTGCCAGCAGCGTAGAAAGCGGAACCTACGAGCAGTACTTC.